These 9 T cell receptor beta chains share one sample of origin, sequenced in a study of blood T cell repertoires in COVID-19 (dated by TCRdb to about 2020). Library construction relied on the immunoSEQ multiplex PCR assay. This immuneACCESS table, as held by TCRdb, lists in-frame sequences with V and J called but not all clones. Of the missing ones, under half trace to an unresolved V gene in checked studies; the others have no known cause. Present in this sample are about 110,000 clones, more than 80% of which were seen just once. The top ten constitute approximately 5% of the sample. Specimen: peripheral blood. Receptors originate from a middle-aged man with active or convalescent COVID-19.

The CDR3: CASSPYRDRVGKSNQPQHF. CDR3 nucleotide sequence: TGCGCCAGCAGTCCCTATCGGGACAGGGTAGGGAAAAGCAATCAGCCCCAGCATTTT. This chain links TRBV23-1 with TRBJ1-5; TRBD1 matches at 9 bases. TRBV23-1 is filed as an ORF, its function uncertain. The V gene end was trimmed by 4 bases and the J gene end by 1 base; junction bases not matched to a gene: 14. The CDR3 is 19 amino acids.

The V and J genes are TRBV7-3 and TRBJ2-1; 14 bases fit TRBD2. The CDR3 has 15 residues. From germline, CDR1 is SGHTA and CDR2 FQGTGA. V shed 5 bases and J 8 bases; nucleotides not matched to a gene: 5. CDR3 nucleotides: TGTGCCAGCAGCCCGACGGGACTAGCGGGAGATGAGCAGTTCTTC. This translates into CASSPTGLAGDEQFF.

The CDR3 here is CASSQGLGQGARGYTF. The DNA of the CDR3 is TGCGCCAGCAGCCAAGGCCTAGGACAGGGGGCGCGCGGCTACACCTTC. The chain carries TRBV4-1 and TRBJ1-2; 11 nucleotides line up with TRBD1. Germline V gives CDR1 MGHRA, CDR2 YSYEKL. The trim removed 1 base at V and 8 bases at J, leaving 9 bases unmatched. This CDR3 has 16 residues.

V usage is TRBV7-6 and J usage is TRBJ1-2; 11 bases align to TRBD1. The germline V gene encodes CDR1 SGHVS and CDR2 FNYEAQ. This CDR3 contains 17 residues. Germline trimming cut 5 bases from V and 0 bases from J; bases unmatched to any gene: 8. The CDR3 loop reads CASSPGTGGTSNYGYTF. The CDR3 DNA sequence: TGTGCCAGCAGCCCAGGGACAGGGGGTACTTCTAACTATGGCTACACCTTC.

The genes are TRBV24-1 and TRBJ1-5; 9 bases are a match to TRBD1. This CDR3 is built from 18 residues. Unmatched junction bases numbered 15, after V lost 8 bases and J lost 2 bases. Germline loops: CDR1 KGHDR, CDR2 SFDVKD. The CDR3 here is CATKGDREVYYGNQPQHF. DNA for the CDR3: TGTGCCACCAAAGGGGACAGGGAAGTTTACTATGGCAATCAGCCCCAGCATTTT.

The gene calls are TRBV28 and TRBJ2-7; D ambiguous. The CDR3 covers 14 residues. Germline assignment: CDR1 MDHEN and CDR2 SYDVKM. V was cut by 2 bases and J by 4 bases, with 12 bases left in between. Here the CDR3 DNA reads TGTGCCAGCAGTTTAGATGCAGTTCCATACGAGCAGTACTTC. It codes for CASSLDAVPYEQYF.

This sequence joins TRBV7-2 and TRBJ2-7, with D possibly TRBD1 on 5 matching bases. V lost 1 base and J 6 bases, leaving 10 bases between the germline ends. Germline V gives CDR1 SGHTA, CDR2 FQGNSA. CDR3 length: 13 residues. CDR3 amino acids: CASSLGARAEQYF. In DNA, the CDR3 is TGTGCCAGCAGCTTAGGGGCCAGGGCCGAGCAGTACTTC.

J is TRBJ2-1 and V is TRBV20-1, with 8 bases matching TRBD2. This CDR3 has 14 residues. Germline-derived CDR1 and CDR2 are DFQATT and SNEGSKA (reference sequence). The V and J ends lost 3 bases and 8 bases, in that order; junction bases with no gene match: 9. DNA for the CDR3: TGCAGTGCTAGTCTTAGCGGGAAAGGGTATGAGCAGTTCTTC. Encoded protein: CSASLSGKGYEQFF.

The chain links TRBV27 to TRBJ2-7, with 10 bases fitting TRBD1. Germline CDR1 MNHEY, CDR2 SMNVEV (reference sequence). V trimming: 1 base; J trimming: 2 bases; junction bases outside the gene matches: 5. The CDR3 covers 16 residues. CDR3 DNA: TGTGCCAGCAGTTTATATTCCGGGACAGGGGCCTACGAGCAGTACTTC. Amino acid sequence: CASSLYSGTGAYEQYF.